This section outlines one T cell receptor beta chain sequence together with its context. Its antigen target is currently unknown. No base qualities exist here, and no much larger clone lies one base off it. The CDR3 regions of human TCRbeta chains were subjected to immunosequencing. On the study's bioinformatics: TCRs in the repertoires were compared against a reference library of SARS-CoV-2-specific TCRs that had been generated with the MIRA antigen-specificity platform. Breadth meant the fraction of unique TCRs that were SARS-CoV-2-associated, whereas depth meant the fraction of total T cells that were SARS-CoV-2-associated. Using the MIRA data, each spike-specific TCR was assigned both to the spike region to which the TCR was reactive and to a CD4 or CD8 class. Log10-transformed breadth and depth values were compared by one-way ANOVA with Sidak's multiple comparisons tests. TCRdb retrieved this table from immuneACCESS and kept in-frame rearrangements only. Not all clones are present; in checked studies, unresolved V genes account for under half, and no reason is known for the remainder. From that table come the V and J calls and clone size; the DNA was used to work out D and trimming. Across this sample there are about 86,000 clones, with 70% to 80% seen only once. Of the sample, around 20% falls within the top ten clones.

These data are taken from a study of T cell responses to AZD1222 COVID-19 vaccine (dated by TCRdb to the early 2020s). Background on the whole study: AZD1222 recipients with second doses at about 4 weeks or about 12 weeks were pooled, because spike-specific TCR depth and breadth did not differ between schedules. TCR sequencing was performed for roughly 240 trial participants, of whom around 210 were given two doses of AZD1222 and around 25 were given two doses of MenACWY control vaccine. Trial participants were enrolled by age into 18-55, 56-69 and 70-plus year subgroups, with roughly 160, 29 and 62 TCR-sequenced participants respectively. Overall study outcomes, separate from this receptor: After two AZD1222 doses, spike-specific TCR breadth and depth were significantly higher than at day 0 and than in MenACWY recipients. Participants were mostly white British, with more females than males. The authors suggested clonal diversity may have been underestimated. Vaccine-associated CD4 TCRs spanned the whole spike protein, with dominant responses in regions 160-218 and 743-854. Because no day 14 peak-response samples were available, the repertoires could be characterized only after the peak T cell response. Conclusions about previously exposed vaccinees are limited because only a handful of AZD1222 recipients were SARS-CoV-2 seropositive at baseline. Nearly half of unique spike-specific TCRs reportedly recognized epitopes outside regions mutated in the B.1.351 and B.1.1.7 variants. The 56-69-year group was small, and its depth increase did not reach significance, likely because of low power.

The time point label for this specimen denotes: baseline before first vaccination. Vaccinee samples were obtained from the UK trials COV001 and COV002, which included a single-blind randomized controlled phase 2/3 trial of AZD1222 (ChAdOx1 nCoV-19) in healthy adults. For TCRbeta chain sequencing, PBMC samples were collected from trial participants at day 0 and at day 28 after the second dose. Including the terminal cysteine and phenylalanine, the CDR3 comprises 15 residues. The read is trimmed to its CDR3 DNA, 45 bases read in frame from base 1. V is clipped by 0 bases and J by 4 bases, and the sequence between their germline boundaries is 10 bases long. CDR1 and CDR2, looked up from the germline V gene, are SGHRS and YFSETQ.

The sequence joins TRBV5-1 to TRBJ2-2; matching of 6 bases hints at TRBD2 as the D gene. The sample was peripheral blood, taken on day 0 of AZD1222 vaccination. The clonotype was recovered from an adult in good health. The nucleotide sequence reads as follows: TGCGCCAGCAGCTTGGGCGGGACGGGCACCGGGGAGCTGTTTTTT. Translated, this is CASSLGGTGTGELFF. Reference TRBV5-1 and TRBJ2-2 genes cover what lies past the CDR3, so the full variable domain is KAGVTQTPRYLIKTRGQQVTLSCSPISGHRSVSWYQQTPGQGLQFLFEYFSETQRNKGNFPGRFSGRQFSNSRSEMNVSTLELGDSALYLCASSLGGTGTGELFFGEGSRLTVL.